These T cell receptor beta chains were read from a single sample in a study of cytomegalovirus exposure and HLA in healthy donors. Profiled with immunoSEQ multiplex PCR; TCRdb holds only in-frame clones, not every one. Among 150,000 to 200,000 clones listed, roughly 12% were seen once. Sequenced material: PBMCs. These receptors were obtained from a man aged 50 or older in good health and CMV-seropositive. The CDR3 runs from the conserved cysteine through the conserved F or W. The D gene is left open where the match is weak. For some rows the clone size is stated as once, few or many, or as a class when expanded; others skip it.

cdr3_nt: TGTGCCATCAGTCCGTTTACAGGGGGCTCTAACTATGGCTACACCTTC
cdr3_aa: CAISPFTGGSNYGYTF
v_call: TRBV10-3
j_call: TRBJ1-2
clone_size: -
d_call: TRBD1

cdr3_nt: TGTGCCATCAGTGAAGGCCTAGCGGGGAAACTCACCGGGGAGCTGTTTTTT
cdr3_aa: CAISEGLAGKLTGELFF
v_call: TRBV10-3
j_call: TRBJ2-2
clone_size: many
d_call: TRBD2

cdr3_nt: TGTGCCAGCAGCCGTAACAGGGGTAATTCACCCCTCCACTTT
cdr3_aa: CASSRNRGNSPLHF
v_call: TRBV5-4
j_call: TRBJ1-6
clone_size: -
d_call: TRBD1

cdr3_nt: TGTGCCAGCAGCCCCCCAGGTGGAAACACCATATATTTT
cdr3_aa: CASSPPGGNTIYF
v_call: TRBV6-5
j_call: TRBJ1-3
clone_size: -
d_call: -

cdr3_nt: TGTGCCAGCAGTGGAACAGCGGCGTTCACTGAAGCTTTCTTT
cdr3_aa: CASSGTAAFTEAFF
v_call: TRBV27
j_call: TRBJ1-1
clone_size: few
d_call: -

cdr3_nt: TGTGCCAGCAGCCAAGAATCTAGGACTGAAGCTTTCTTT
cdr3_aa: CASSQESRTEAFF
v_call: TRBV14
j_call: TRBJ1-1
clone_size: -
d_call: -

cdr3_nt: TGTGCTAGTGGTCTTCGGGGGGGGTTGGAAAAAGCTTTCTTT
cdr3_aa: CASGLRGGLEKAFF
v_call: TRBV12-5
j_call: TRBJ1-1
clone_size: few
d_call: -

cdr3_nt: TGTGCCAGCAGCCAACCGAAAGTCCGATCAGACACTGAAGCTTTCTTT
cdr3_aa: CASSQPKVRSDTEAFF
v_call: TRBV14
j_call: TRBJ1-1
clone_size: -
d_call: -

cdr3_nt: TGTGCTAGTGGTGCCCCCAGCGGGGGGTCCCTAAAAGGGACCCAGTACTTC
cdr3_aa: CASGAPSGGSLKGTQYF
v_call: TRBV12-5
j_call: TRBJ2-5
clone_size: few
d_call: TRBD2

cdr3_nt: TGTGCCAGCAGTGAAATTTCCCGGGACTTCCCTTGGGAGACCCAGTACTTC
cdr3_aa: CASSEISRDFPWETQYF
v_call: TRBV25-1
j_call: TRBJ2-5
clone_size: few
d_call: -

cdr3_nt: TGTGCCAGTAGTTCGACAACAGTAACCGGGGAGCTGTTTTTT
cdr3_aa: CASSSTTVTGELFF
v_call: TRBV19
j_call: TRBJ2-2
clone_size: -
d_call: -

cdr3_nt: TGTGCCAGCAGCGGGACTGGGACTAGCGGAGATACGCAGTATTTT
cdr3_aa: CASSGTGTSGDTQYF
v_call: TRBV9
j_call: TRBJ2-3
clone_size: -
d_call: TRBD2

cdr3_nt: TGTGCCAGCAGTTACTCGGCGGGAGGAACGCAGTATTTT
cdr3_aa: CASSYSAGGTQYF
v_call: TRBV6-5
j_call: TRBJ2-3
clone_size: -
d_call: TRBD2

cdr3_nt: TGTGCCAGCAGCCAATTACAGGGATATAATTCACCCCTCCACTTT
cdr3_aa: CASSQLQGYNSPLHF
v_call: TRBV5-4
j_call: TRBJ1-6
clone_size: -
d_call: -

cdr3_nt: TGCGCCAGCAGCTTAAGGACTAGCGGGGGGGACAATGAGCAGTTCTTC
cdr3_aa: CASSLRTSGGDNEQFF
v_call: TRBV5-1
j_call: TRBJ2-1
clone_size: few
d_call: TRBD2

cdr3_nt: TGTGCCAGCAGTTTCAGGGCATCGAGGAAGCTGTTTTTT
cdr3_aa: CASSFRASRKLFF
v_call: TRBV27
j_call: TRBJ2-2
clone_size: few
d_call: -

cdr3_nt: TGTGCCAGCAGCTTAGGGCCAGCGAACACCGGGGAGCTGTTTTTT
cdr3_aa: CASSLGPANTGELFF
v_call: TRBV11-3
j_call: TRBJ2-2
clone_size: few
d_call: -

cdr3_nt: TGTGCCAGCAGCTCACACCGGACAGGGGGCAAGTATGAAAAACTGTTTTTT
cdr3_aa: CASSSHRTGGKYEKLFF
v_call: TRBV7-4
j_call: TRBJ1-4
clone_size: few
d_call: TRBD1

cdr3_nt: TGTGCCAGCTGCAGGGGGGCTGGCACTGAAGCTTTCTTT
cdr3_aa: CASCRGAGTEAFF
v_call: TRBV14
j_call: TRBJ1-1
clone_size: -
d_call: TRBD1

cdr3_nt: TGTGCCAGCAGCCCCAGGGGGAACACTGAAGCTTTCTTT
cdr3_aa: CASSPRGNTEAFF
v_call: TRBV28
j_call: TRBJ1-1
clone_size: once
d_call: -

cdr3_nt: TGCAGCGTTGAACAGGGGGCTTACACTGAAGCTTTCTTT
cdr3_aa: CSVEQGAYTEAFF
v_call: TRBV29-1
j_call: TRBJ1-1
clone_size: -
d_call: TRBD1

cdr3_nt: TGCGCCAGCAGCCAAGAAGCGAGGGGAGGGACAGATACGCAGTATTTT
cdr3_aa: CASSQEARGGTDTQYF
v_call: TRBV4-3
j_call: TRBJ2-3
clone_size: few
d_call: TRBD2

cdr3_nt: TGTGCCAGCAGCTCACCGGGACTCCCATGGACCCAGTACTTC
cdr3_aa: CASSSPGLPWTQYF
v_call: TRBV11-1
j_call: TRBJ2-5
clone_size: few
d_call: -

cdr3_nt: TGTGCCAGCAGCTTAGGTGGACAGGGAGTCTACGAGCAGTACTTC
cdr3_aa: CASSLGGQGVYEQYF
v_call: TRBV11-3
j_call: TRBJ2-7
clone_size: -
d_call: TRBD1

cdr3_nt: TGTGCCAGTAGTAGGAAAATTAGACAGGGGCGCCATCAGCCCCAGCATTTT
cdr3_aa: CASSRKIRQGRHQPQHF
v_call: TRBV19
j_call: TRBJ1-5
clone_size: -
d_call: TRBD1

cdr3_nt: TGTGCCAGCAGCTTAACAGGGATCACCGGGGAGCTGTTTTTT
cdr3_aa: CASSLTGITGELFF
v_call: TRBV11-2
j_call: TRBJ2-2
clone_size: few
d_call: -

cdr3_nt: TGTGCCAGCAGCGAAGGGTCCGGGCAGGGTGAGTTCTTC
cdr3_aa: CASSEGSGQGEFF
v_call: TRBV4-2
j_call: TRBJ2-1
clone_size: -
d_call: -

cdr3_nt: TGTGCCAGTAGCCCCGGGTTGGCTAGCGGGGAGGTAAAGCAGTTCTTC
cdr3_aa: CASSPGLASGEVKQFF
v_call: TRBV19
j_call: TRBJ2-1
clone_size: -
d_call: TRBD2

cdr3_nt: TGTGCCATAGGGAGAGAGACCCTCTCCTCTGGGGCCAACGTCCTGACTTTC
cdr3_aa: CAIGRETLSSGANVLTF
v_call: TRBV10-3
j_call: TRBJ2-6
clone_size: few
d_call: -

cdr3_nt: TGTGCCAGCAGCTTAGATGGGACAGGGGGATCACCCCTCCACTTT
cdr3_aa: CASSLDGTGGSPLHF
v_call: TRBV11-3
j_call: TRBJ1-6
clone_size: -
d_call: TRBD1

cdr3_nt: TGTGCCAGCAGTTCCCCCTCAAAAAAAGGGGTCTATGGCTACACCTTC
cdr3_aa: CASSSPSKKGVYGYTF
v_call: TRBV6-5
j_call: TRBJ1-2
clone_size: few
d_call: -

cdr3_nt: TGTGCCTGGAGGACAGGGGGCGCGAAGGGCTACACCTTC
cdr3_aa: CAWRTGGAKGYTF
v_call: TRBV30
j_call: TRBJ1-2
clone_size: few
d_call: TRBD1

cdr3_nt: TGTGCCAGCAGTTACGTCGGGGCCCAGTACTTC
cdr3_aa: CASSYVGAQYF
v_call: TRBV6-5
j_call: TRBJ2-5
clone_size: few
d_call: -

cdr3_nt: TGCGCCAGCAGCCTCAGGGCTTCGGGTGAAGCTTTCTTT
cdr3_aa: CASSLRASGEAFF
v_call: TRBV4-3
j_call: TRBJ1-1
clone_size: few
d_call: -

cdr3_nt: TGTGCCAGCAGCTCAATCGAGCAGACAGGGGTGTCAAGCAATGAGCAGTTCTTC
cdr3_aa: CASSSIEQTGVSSNEQFF
v_call: TRBV7-2
j_call: TRBJ2-1
clone_size: -
d_call: TRBD1

cdr3_nt: TGTGCCAGCAGCTTCAGTCTTCTGAACACTGAAGCTTTCTTT
cdr3_aa: CASSFSLLNTEAFF
v_call: TRBV11-3
j_call: TRBJ1-1
clone_size: -
d_call: -

cdr3_nt: TGTGCCAGCAGCTTTAGGAGGTATGGCTACACCTTC
cdr3_aa: CASSFRRYGYTF
v_call: TRBV5-6
j_call: TRBJ1-2
clone_size: -
d_call: -

cdr3_nt: TGCGCCAGCAGCTTGACGGGGGATTCGTATGGCTACACCTTC
cdr3_aa: CASSLTGDSYGYTF
v_call: TRBV5-1
j_call: TRBJ1-2
clone_size: -
d_call: -

cdr3_nt: TGTGCCAGTAGTATGGGTTGGGCAGATATTCAAGAGACCCAGTACTTC
cdr3_aa: CASSMGWADIQETQYF
v_call: TRBV19
j_call: TRBJ2-5
clone_size: -
d_call: -

cdr3_nt: TGTGCCAGTAGCAACGGTCCCGGAGAGACCCAGTACTTC
cdr3_aa: CASSNGPGETQYF
v_call: TRBV19
j_call: TRBJ2-5
clone_size: few
d_call: -

cdr3_nt: TGTGCCAGCAGCGTAGACCCAGGGACTAAGGGCGCCGGGGAGCTGTTTTTT
cdr3_aa: CASSVDPGTKGAGELFF
v_call: TRBV9
j_call: TRBJ2-2
clone_size: -
d_call: TRBD2

cdr3_nt: TGTGCCAGCAGCTTGCCAGCGGGGGGCCTGACCTACAATGAGCAGTTCTTC
cdr3_aa: CASSLPAGGLTYNEQFF
v_call: TRBV5-6
j_call: TRBJ2-1
clone_size: -
d_call: TRBD2

cdr3_nt: TGCGCCAGCAGCCACCCCCAAGGACAGGGGGCAAGTGAGCAGTTCTTC
cdr3_aa: CASSHPQGQGASEQFF
v_call: TRBV4-3
j_call: TRBJ2-1
clone_size: -
d_call: TRBD1

cdr3_nt: TGTGCCAGCAGTGAGGTGGGAAAGGGGTTCCGAGCTACCTATAATTCACCCCTCCACTTT
cdr3_aa: CASSEVGKGFRATYNSPLHF
v_call: TRBV6-1
j_call: TRBJ1-6
clone_size: -
d_call: -

cdr3_nt: TGCGCCAGCAGCCAAGTCGCCAGCGGGGACCGCATTGAGCAGTTCTTC
cdr3_aa: CASSQVASGDRIEQFF
v_call: TRBV4-3
j_call: TRBJ2-1
clone_size: few
d_call: TRBD2

cdr3_nt: TGTGCCAGCCGACCCCAGCGAGGCGGCTACACCTTC
cdr3_aa: CASRPQRGGYTF
v_call: TRBV11-2
j_call: TRBJ1-2
clone_size: -
d_call: -

cdr3_nt: TGTGCCAGCATCCCCGCTCAGGGGGTTAACTATGGCTACACCTTC
cdr3_aa: CASIPAQGVNYGYTF
v_call: TRBV6-5
j_call: TRBJ1-2
clone_size: few
d_call: TRBD1

cdr3_nt: TGTGCCAGTAGCTTTGGGGGGGTCGGCAATCAGCCCCAGCATTTT
cdr3_aa: CASSFGGVGNQPQHF
v_call: TRBV19
j_call: TRBJ1-5
clone_size: -
d_call: -

cdr3_nt: TGCGCCAGCAGTATAGGGGGGGAAGATACGCAGTATTTT
cdr3_aa: CASSIGGEDTQYF
v_call: TRBV5-1
j_call: TRBJ2-3
clone_size: -
d_call: -

cdr3_nt: TGTGCCAGCAGTTCAAGACAGGGATTCACCGGGGAGCTGTTTTTT
cdr3_aa: CASSSRQGFTGELFF
v_call: TRBV6-5
j_call: TRBJ2-2
clone_size: -
d_call: TRBD1

cdr3_nt: TGTGCCAGCAGGGAACAGGGTACCCACAATGAGCAGTTCTTC
cdr3_aa: CASREQGTHNEQFF
v_call: TRBV27
j_call: TRBJ2-1
clone_size: -
d_call: -

cdr3_nt: TGTGCCAGCAGGTTGAGGGTCGCGGGACCCCAGCATTTT
cdr3_aa: CASRLRVAGPQHF
v_call: TRBV28
j_call: TRBJ1-5
clone_size: -
d_call: -

cdr3_nt: TGTGCCAGCAGCCCTAGGACAGAGGAAAATGAGCAGTTCTTC
cdr3_aa: CASSPRTEENEQFF
v_call: TRBV7-9
j_call: TRBJ2-1
clone_size: few
d_call: -